This T cell receptor (beta chain) was found in a study of T-cell memory formation after mild COVID-19. At the level of the study: TCR clustering was largely donor specific.

Regarding the study as a whole: Among CD4+ contracting clones, most were CM and EM, and CD8+ ones EMRA. In pre-infection memory, a portion of responding clones appeared, which suggested that cross-reactive memory joined.

The CDR3 extends over 15 amino acids. In germline, CDR1 is WNHNN, CDR2 SYGVQD (reference sequence). V dropped 5 bases and J dropped 0; count of bases not matched to a gene: 4. TCRdb ran MiXCR on the 5' RACE reads and lists one entry per CDR3 protein. The repertoire consists of about 290,000 distinct CDR3 sequences, with approximately 19% occurring once and the leading ten covering 23%. The sample holds many counts of this clonotype. The antigen remains undetermined. The sequence was collected from a young man who had mild COVID-19 (a few samples of this study predate the infection). Cell type and time point are not known. The chain couples TRBV10-1 to TRBJ2-3; 8 bases match TRBD2. The material sequenced was PBMCs or a T cell subset sorted from them (not recorded which). CDR3 in amino acids: CASSSTSVSTDTQYF. The CDR3 nucleotides are TGCGCCAGCAGTTCGACTAGCGTTAGCACAGATACGCAGTATTTT.